This T cell receptor (beta chain) was observed in a study of shared clonotypes between healthy human individuals. About the study: Per-donor plates numbered three CD4 naive, three CD4 memory, two CD8 naive and one CD8 memory. Study-wide findings and caveats: Some clonotypes were shared by all four sorted-subset donors, while others were not shared. The non-shared ones had lower generation probabilities than the shared ones.

Points on this clone: Its antigen is undetermined.

The CDR3 totals 16 residues. After removal of 4 bases from V and 4 bases from J, the junction contained 10 bases not matched to a gene. Germline V CDR1 and CDR2: MGHRA, YSYEKL. Assay used: immunoSEQ multiplex PCR; TCRdb lists only in-frame clones, some missing. The data hold millions of clones, with roughly 95% observed a single time. Sequenced material: naive CD4+ T cells sorted from blood. Subset given: CD45RA+ positively selected. This TCR came from a man between 18 and 29 years old in good health. The genes are TRBV4-1 and TRBJ2-7; 10 nucleotides agree with TRBD2. CDR3 DNA: TGCGCCAGCAGCCTCCTGCGACTAGCGGGTGCTTACGAGCAGTACTTC. Its translation is CASSLLRLAGAYEQYF.